These 7 T cell receptor beta chains originate from one sample sequenced in a study of regulatory T cells in long-lasting Graves disease. Arm-PCR of CDR3 regions with iRepertoire HTBI primers generated TCR beta libraries. From the multiplex PCR reads, TCRdb called clonotypes with MiXCR, one entry per CDR3 protein. The sample comprises roughly 470,000 distinct CDR3 sequences, roughly 20% of which are singletons, and 7% to 10% rests with the top ten. The sample's time point: persistent/refractory GD, antithyroid drugs over 5 years with positive TRAb. The TCR library was prepared using RNA isolated from PBMCs. The input for sequencing was peripheral blood mononuclear cells (PBMCs), taken when the disease was refractory, from a patient treated with antithyroid drugs. These receptors all come from a female donor with Graves disease.

Notes on this clonotype: At one of its ends the junction is not consistent with the germline gene, which may arise from a read error. The chain links TRBV15 to TRBJ2-1; TRBD2 matches 12 bases. The germline gives CDR1 LNHNV, CDR2 YYDKDF (reference sequence). There are 15 residues in the CDR3. CDR3 coding DNA: TGTGCCACCAGCAGAGGGACTAGCGGGAATAATGGGCAGTTCTTC. Encoded protein: CATSRGTSGNNGQFF.

The chain carries TRBV28 and TRBJ2-7; TRBD1 might be the D (5 bases). The germline V gene encodes CDR1 MDHEN and CDR2 SYDVKM. Trimming shortened V by 6 bases and J by 7 bases, and 22 bases separated the two germline ends. This CDR3 is 15 amino acids long. The CDR3, as DNA: TGTGCCAGCAGCAAGTACACTCTACAGGTGCTTGAGCAGTACTTC. Amino acid sequence: CASSKYTLQVLEQYF.

This clonotype has a count of ten or more. The J gene is TRBJ1-6, the V gene TRBV6-1; 8 nucleotides match TRBD1. The CDR3 runs 15 residues. The V gene end was trimmed by 5 bases and the J gene end by 9 bases; junction bases not matched to a gene: 9. Per the germline V gene, CDR1 is MNHNS and CDR2 is SASEGT. The CDR3 coding sequence is TGTGCCAGCAGTCCGGACAGGGCAGAGGTTTCACCCCTCCACTTT. Protein: CASSPDRAEVSPLHF.

This clonotype has only a few counts. V gene TRBV29-1 combines with J gene TRBJ1-1; a weak D match, TRBD1 (5 bases). V was pared by 5 bases and J by 5 bases, with 18 bases between. This CDR3 comprises 14 residues. The germline V gene has CDR1 SQVTM and CDR2 ANQGSEA. CDR3 protein: CSVMAGKVGTEAFF. DNA for the CDR3: TGCAGCGTTATGGCAGGGAAGGTCGGGACTGAAGCTTTCTTT.

This clonotype was counted a few times. This chain joins TRBV15 and TRBJ2-5, with TRBD2 matching over 11 bases. Germline CDR1 reads LNHNV; CDR2 reads YYDKDF (reference sequence). The CDR3 covers 15 residues. V shed 5 bases and J 3 bases; nucleotides not matched to a gene: 5. This CDR3 is CATSAQLAGEETQYF. CDR3 nucleotides: TGTGCCACCAGCGCCCAACTAGCGGGAGAAGAGACCCAGTACTTC.

The CDR3 loop reads CASSEATVSNQPQHF. CDR3 bases: TGTGCCAGCAGTGAAGCAACCGTTAGCAATCAGCCCCAGCATTTT. The gene calls are TRBV6-2 or TRBV6-3 and TRBJ1-5; D uncertain. The germline V gene encodes CDR1 MNHEY and CDR2 SVGEGT. Deletions cut 5 bases from V and 0 bases from J, with 11 bases between. The CDR3 consists of 15 residues.

The chain employs TRBV28 and TRBJ2-1; 13 nucleotides match TRBD2. The V gene end was trimmed by 3 bases and the J gene end by 7 bases; junction bases not matched to a gene: 3. Germline values: CDR1 MDHEN, CDR2 SYDVKM. This CDR3 region has 15 residues. The CDR3 region has the DNA TGTGCCAGCAGTTTTACGACTAGCGGGAGGAATGAGCAGTTCTTC. It codes for CASSFTTSGRNEQFF.